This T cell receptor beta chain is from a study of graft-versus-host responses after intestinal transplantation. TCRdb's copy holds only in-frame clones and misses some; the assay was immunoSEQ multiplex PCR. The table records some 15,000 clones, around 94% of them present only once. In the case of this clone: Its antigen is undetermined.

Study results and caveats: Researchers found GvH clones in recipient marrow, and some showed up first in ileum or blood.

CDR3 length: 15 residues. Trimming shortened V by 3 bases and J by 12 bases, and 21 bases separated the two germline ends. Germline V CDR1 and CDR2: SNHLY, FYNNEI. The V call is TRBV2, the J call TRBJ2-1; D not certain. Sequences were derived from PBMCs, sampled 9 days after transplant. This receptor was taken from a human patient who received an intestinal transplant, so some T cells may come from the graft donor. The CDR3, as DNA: TGTGCCAGCAGTGACCCCCCGCAGGAATTCAGAGGGCAGTTCTTC. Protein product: CASSDPPQEFRGQFF.